These T cell receptor beta chains were read from a single sample in a study of CD8 T cells in Susac syndrome. TCRdb independently ran MiXCR on the immunoSEQ multiplex PCR reads; one entry per CDR3 protein. Of some 130,000 distinct CDR3 sequences detected, more than 90% appear once; the ten largest clones hold more than 0.095%. Sequenced sample: CD4+ T cells from PBMCs. The receptors originated from a human donor in good health. Both conserved end residues are part of each CDR3. The D gene is left open where the match is weak. Where a row states a size, it is once, few, many or the class of an expanded clone; other rows omit it.

D gene,clone size,V gene,J gene,CDR3 protein,CDR3 DNA
-,-,TRBV27,TRBJ2-2,CASSLLQTGELFF,TGTGCCAGCAGTTTACTTCAGACCGGGGAGCTGTTTTTT
-,once,TRBV3-1,TRBJ1-5,CASSQDATEHQPQHF,TGTGCCAGCAGCCAAGACGCGACAGAACATCAGCCCCAGCATTTT
TRBD1,-,TRBV29-1,TRBJ2-7,CSVEDRQGAGYEQYF,TGCAGCGTTGAAGATCGACAGGGGGCAGGCTACGAGCAGTACTTC
TRBD2,-,TRBV7-9,TRBJ2-3,CASSQQAGGDTQYF,TGTGCCAGCAGCCAACAAGCGGGAGGAGATACGCAGTATTTT
TRBD1,-,TRBV7-9,TRBJ1-4,CASSLVPQGSEKLFF,TGTGCCAGCAGCTTGGTCCCACAGGGGAGCGAAAAACTGTTTTTT
-,-,TRBV2,TRBJ2-5,CASSEGTLKETQYF,TGTGCCAGCAGTGAGGGGACTCTAAAAGAGACCCAGTACTTC
-,-,TRBV2,TRBJ1-4,CASTGGLGPTNEKLFF,TGTGCCAGCACCGGGGGTCTGGGGCCAACTAATGAAAAACTGTTTTTT
-,once,TRBV29-1,TRBJ2-1,CSVLRGNNEQFF,TGCAGCGTTTTGAGGGGCAACAATGAGCAGTTCTTC
-,-,TRBV7-8,TRBJ2-2,CASGIRDNTGELFF,TGTGCCAGCGGGATCCGGGATAACACCGGGGAGCTGTTTTTT
-,-,TRBV29-1,TRBJ2-7,CSGAGSSYEQYF,TGCAGCGGTGCAGGGAGCTCCTACGAGCAGTACTTC
TRBD2,-,TRBV6-1,TRBJ2-5,CASSRGLAGGFQETQYF,TGTGCCAGCAGCCGAGGACTAGCGGGAGGTTTCCAAGAGACCCAGTACTTC
-,few,TRBV6-1,TRBJ2-5,CASSRGQLQETQYF,TGTGCCAGCAGTCGAGGACAGCTTCAGGAGACCCAGTACTTC
-,-,TRBV7-9,TRBJ1-1,CASGTMNTEAFF,TGTGCCTCCGGGACAATGAACACTGAAGCTTTCTTT
-,-,TRBV6-6,TRBJ1-2,CASSYSRGSYGYTF,TGTGCCAGCAGTTACTCGCGGGGATCTTATGGCTACACCTTC
TRBD1,-,TRBV5-6,TRBJ2-3,CASSLGGQYTDTQYF,TGTGCCAGCAGCTTGGGGGGACAGTACACAGATACGCAGTATTTT
TRBD1,-,TRBV28,TRBJ1-6,CATTGASYNSPLHF,TGTGCCACGACAGGGGCGTCGTATAATTCACCCCTCCACTTT
TRBD1,-,TRBV7-9,TRBJ2-2,CASSSSGTGELFF,TGTGCCAGCAGCTCCTCCGGGACAGGGGAACTGTTTTTT
-,-,TRBV11-2,TRBJ2-2,CASSLTQAAGELFF,TGTGCCAGCAGCTTAACCCAGGCAGCCGGGGAGCTGTTTTTT
TRBD2,-,TRBV7-2,TRBJ2-5,CASSSGLAGQETQYF,TGTGCCAGCAGCTCTGGACTAGCGGGACAAGAGACCCAGTACTTC
TRBD1,-,TRBV12-3/TRBV12-4,TRBJ2-4,CASRGRQGVKNIQYF,TGTGCCAGCAGGGGAAGACAGGGCGTAAAAAACATTCAGTACTTC
TRBD2,-,TRBV12-3/TRBV12-4,TRBJ2-3,CASRLSGSRTDTQYF,TGTGCCAGCAGACTAAGCGGGAGTAGGACAGATACGCAGTATTTT
-,once,TRBV3-1,TRBJ1-1,CASSQDGQGSAAFF,TGTGCCAGCAGCCAAGACGGGCAGGGGTCGGCAGCTTTCTTT
-,-,TRBV15,TRBJ2-7,CATSRALPGQDEQYF,TGTGCCACCAGCAGAGCCCTGCCAGGGCAAGACGAGCAGTACTTC
-,few,TRBV3-1,TRBJ2-7,CASGRGEEQYF,TGTGCCAGCGGGAGGGGGGAGGAGCAGTACTTC
TRBD1,-,TRBV20-1,TRBJ1-2,CSAAGTGGNNYGYTF,TGCAGTGCGGCCGGGACAGGGGGCAATAACTATGGCTACACCTTC
-,-,TRBV7-2,TRBJ1-5,CASSSGEHSNQPQHF,TGTGCCAGCAGCTCTGGGGAGCATAGCAATCAGCCCCAGCATTTT
-,-,TRBV7-2,TRBJ2-3,CASSLLSAGVTDTQYF,TGTGCCAGCAGCTTATTATCCGCAGGGGTTACAGATACGCAGTATTTT
TRBD1,-,TRBV10-3,TRBJ2-5,CAISAGQGSETQYF,TGTGCCATCAGTGCAGGACAGGGTAGTGAGACCCAGTACTTC
-,-,TRBV5-1,TRBJ2-1,CASSGDGSSYNEQFF,TGCGCCAGCAGCGGGGACGGTTCCTCCTACAATGAGCAGTTCTTC
TRBD2,-,TRBV5-1,TRBJ2-1,CASSSSGAGGIEQFF,TGCGCCAGCAGCTCGTCCGGGGCGGGAGGTATTGAGCAGTTCTTC
-,-,TRBV12-3/TRBV12-4,TRBJ2-1,CASSRQNEQFF,TGTGCCAGCAGCCGACAGAATGAGCAGTTCTTC
-,-,TRBV7-9,TRBJ1-3,CASSLGATNTIYF,TGTGCCAGCAGCTTGGGGGCGACGAACACCATATATTTT
-,-,TRBV3-1,TRBJ2-3,CASSQRVAGYRADTQYF,TGTGCCAGCAGCCAAAGGGTTGCAGGGTACCGCGCAGATACGCAGTATTTT
TRBD1,-,TRBV7-2,TRBJ2-6,CASSLAGQGGSSGANVLTF,TGTGCCAGCAGCTTAGCTGGACAGGGTGGGAGCTCTGGGGCCAACGTCCTGACTTTC
TRBD2,-,TRBV6-1,TRBJ2-1,CASTLFGTSGYNEQFF,TGTGCCAGCACTCTCTTCGGGACTAGCGGCTACAATGAGCAGTTCTTC
TRBD1,-,TRBV3-1,TRBJ1-1,CASSRLTGETEAFF,TGTGCCAGCAGCCGACTTACAGGGGAAACTGAAGCTTTCTTT
-,-,TRBV29-1,TRBJ1-1,CSVGKRQINTEAFF,TGCAGCGTTGGAAAGAGACAGATAAACACTGAAGCTTTCTTT